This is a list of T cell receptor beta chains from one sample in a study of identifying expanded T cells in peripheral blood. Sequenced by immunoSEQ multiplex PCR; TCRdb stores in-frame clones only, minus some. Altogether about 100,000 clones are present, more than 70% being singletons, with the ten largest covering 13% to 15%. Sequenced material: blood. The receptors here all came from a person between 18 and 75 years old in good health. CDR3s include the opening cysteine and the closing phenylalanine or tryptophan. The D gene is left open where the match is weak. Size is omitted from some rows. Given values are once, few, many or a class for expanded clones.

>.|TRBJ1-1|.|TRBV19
CASSDSENTEAFF
TGTGCCAGTAGTGACAGTGAGAACACTGAAGCTTTCTTT
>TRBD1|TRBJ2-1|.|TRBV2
CASSEQGAGEQFF
TGTGCCAGCAGTGAGCAGGGGGCGGGTGAGCAGTTCTTC
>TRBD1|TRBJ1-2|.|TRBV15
CATSAEPSLTGSYYGYTF
TGTGCCACCAGCGCAGAGCCGAGTCTGACAGGGTCGTACTATGGCTACACCTTC
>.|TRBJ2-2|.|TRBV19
CASSRLETGELFF
TGTGCCAGTAGCCGACTGGAGACCGGGGAGCTGTTTTTT
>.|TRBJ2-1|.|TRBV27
CASSDTTGEQFF
TGTGCCAGCAGTGATACTACCGGTGAGCAGTTCTTC
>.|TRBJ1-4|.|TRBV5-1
CASSLLPGGGEKLFF
TGCGCCAGCAGCTTGCTCCCTGGTGGGGGTGAAAAACTGTTTTTT
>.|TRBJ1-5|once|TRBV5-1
CASSLEGQPQHF
TGCGCCAGCAGCTTGGAGGGGCAGCCCCAGCATTTT
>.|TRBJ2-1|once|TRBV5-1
CASSPVGVGSYNEQFF
TGCGCCAGCAGCCCCGTGGGGGTGGGCTCCTACAATGAGCAGTTCTTC
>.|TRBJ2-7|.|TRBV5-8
CASSLELTGTTYEQYF
TGTGCCAGCAGCTTGGAATTGACAGGGACTACCTACGAGCAGTACTTC
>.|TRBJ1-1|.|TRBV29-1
CSVEVAVAWNTEAFF
TGCAGCGTTGAAGTGGCCGTGGCCTGGAACACTGAAGCTTTCTTT